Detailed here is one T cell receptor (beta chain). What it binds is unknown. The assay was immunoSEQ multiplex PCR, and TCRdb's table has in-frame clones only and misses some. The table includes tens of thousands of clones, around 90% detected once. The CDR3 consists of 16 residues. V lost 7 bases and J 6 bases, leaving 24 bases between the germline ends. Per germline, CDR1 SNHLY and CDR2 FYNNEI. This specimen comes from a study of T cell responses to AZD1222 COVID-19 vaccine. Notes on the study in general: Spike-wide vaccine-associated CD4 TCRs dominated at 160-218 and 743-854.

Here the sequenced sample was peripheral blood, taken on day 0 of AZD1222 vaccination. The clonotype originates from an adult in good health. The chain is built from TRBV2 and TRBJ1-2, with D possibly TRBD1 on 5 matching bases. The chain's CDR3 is CASTSVTGGGGDGYTF. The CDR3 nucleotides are TGTGCCAGCACTTCGGTCACGGGCGGTGGGGGGGATGGCTACACCTTC.